This T cell receptor (beta chain) was identified during a study of T cells after yellow fever vaccination. Looking at the study overall: SMART-Seq v4 Ultra Low Input prepared libraries from low-cell fractions.

Study findings and constraints: Though weaker, the secondary response peaked faster, on day 5 versus 15. A large majority of primary-vaccination clones showed up again after the booster (approximately 96% CD4, around 88% CD8).

Trimming removed 0 bases at V and 3 bases at J, with 15 bases between. Germline CDR1 is LGHNA and CDR2 is YSLEER. CDR3 size: 16 residues. In its sample, this clonotype was seen many times. Its specificity is unknown. TCRdb ran MiXCR on the 5' RACE reads and lists one entry per CDR3 protein. Of tens of thousands of distinct CDR3 sequences listed, roughly 7.7% were seen once; the top ten hold around 45%. V and J are TRBV4-3 and TRBJ2-7; tentatively, D is TRBD1 (7 bases). The sample here was CD8+ T cells sorted from PBMCs, taken on the day of the yellow fever booster vaccination. The source of this sequence is a man in his thirties or forties who received the YFV17D yellow fever vaccine. CDR3 protein: CASSQDRDSSGYEQYF. Written as DNA, the CDR3 is TGCGCCAGCAGCCAAGATAGGGACAGTAGCGGCTACGAGCAGTACTTC.